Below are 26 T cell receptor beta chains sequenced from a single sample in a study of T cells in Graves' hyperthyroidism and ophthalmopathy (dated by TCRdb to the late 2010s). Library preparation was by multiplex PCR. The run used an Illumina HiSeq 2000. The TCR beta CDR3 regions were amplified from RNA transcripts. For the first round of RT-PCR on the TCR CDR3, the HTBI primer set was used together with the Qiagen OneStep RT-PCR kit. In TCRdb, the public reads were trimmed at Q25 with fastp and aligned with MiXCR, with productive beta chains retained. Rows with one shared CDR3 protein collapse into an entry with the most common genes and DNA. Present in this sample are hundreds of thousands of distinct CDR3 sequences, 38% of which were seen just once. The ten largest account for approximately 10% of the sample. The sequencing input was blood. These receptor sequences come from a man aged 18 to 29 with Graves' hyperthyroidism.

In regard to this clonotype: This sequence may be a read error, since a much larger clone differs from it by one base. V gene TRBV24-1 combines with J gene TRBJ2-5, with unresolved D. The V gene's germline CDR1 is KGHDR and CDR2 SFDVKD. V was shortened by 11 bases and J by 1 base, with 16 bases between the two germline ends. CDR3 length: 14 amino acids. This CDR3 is CASSPPPVQETQYF. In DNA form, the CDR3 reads TGTGCCAGCAGCCCGCCACCAGTCCAAGAGACCCAGTACTTC.

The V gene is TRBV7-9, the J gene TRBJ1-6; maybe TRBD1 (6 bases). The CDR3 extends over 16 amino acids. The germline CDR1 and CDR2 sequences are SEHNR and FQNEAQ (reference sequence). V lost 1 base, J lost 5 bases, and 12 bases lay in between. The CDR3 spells CASSLETGNHNSPLHF. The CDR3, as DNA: TGTGCCAGCAGCTTAGAAACAGGGAACCATAATTCACCCCTCCACTTT. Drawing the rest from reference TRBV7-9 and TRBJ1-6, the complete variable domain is DTGVSQNPRHKITKRGQNVTFRCDPISEHNRLYWYRQTLGQGPEFLTYFQNEAQLEKSRLLSDRFSAERPKGSFSTLEIQRTEQGDSAMYLCASSLETGNHNSPLHFGNGTRLTVT.

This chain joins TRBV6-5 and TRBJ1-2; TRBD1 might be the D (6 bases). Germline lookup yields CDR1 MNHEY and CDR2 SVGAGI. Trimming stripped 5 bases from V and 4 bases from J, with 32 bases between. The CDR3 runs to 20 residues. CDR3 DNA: TGTGCCAGCAGTGAAGATCGAGGGGGGAGGGATTTTGCCCAGATCTATGGCTACACCTTC. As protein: CASSEDRGGRDFAQIYGYTF.

The CDR3 spells CASSLSTGGGETQYF. DNA of the CDR3: TGTGCCAGCAGTTTGTCGACAGGGGGTGGAGAGACCCAGTACTTC. The V and J genes are TRBV7-9 and TRBJ2-5; 9 bases match TRBD1. This CDR3 is built from 15 residues. V shed 6 bases and J 4 bases; nucleotides not matched to a gene: 9. Germline CDR1 and CDR2: SEHNR and FQNEAQ (reference sequence).

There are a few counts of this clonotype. This chain's CDR3 is CASSIRRGSSYEQYF. DNA for the CDR3: TGTGCCAGTAGTATTCGGCGGGGGAGCTCCTACGAGCAGTACTTC. The chain uses TRBV19 and TRBJ2-7, with 7 positions matching TRBD2. The trim removed 3 bases at V and 0 bases at J, leaving 5 bases unmatched. Germline CDR1 and CDR2: LNHDA and SQIVND (reference sequence). The CDR3 has 15 amino acids.

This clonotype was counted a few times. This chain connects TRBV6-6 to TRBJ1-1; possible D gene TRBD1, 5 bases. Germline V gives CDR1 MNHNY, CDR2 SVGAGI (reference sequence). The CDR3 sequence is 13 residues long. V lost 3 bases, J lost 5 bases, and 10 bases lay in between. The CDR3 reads CASSYGGKTEAFF. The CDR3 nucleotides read TGTGCCAGCAGTTATGGGGGTAAGACTGAAGCTTTCTTT.

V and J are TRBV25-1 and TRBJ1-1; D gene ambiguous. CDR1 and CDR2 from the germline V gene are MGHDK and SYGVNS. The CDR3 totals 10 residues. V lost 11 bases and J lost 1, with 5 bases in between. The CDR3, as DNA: TGTGCCGGATCGAACACTGAAGCTTTCTTT. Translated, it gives CAGSNTEAFF.

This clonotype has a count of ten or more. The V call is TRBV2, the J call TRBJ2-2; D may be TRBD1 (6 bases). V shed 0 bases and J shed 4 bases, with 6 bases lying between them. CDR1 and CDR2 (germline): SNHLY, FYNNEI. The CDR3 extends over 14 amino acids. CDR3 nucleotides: TGTGCCAGCAGTGAAGCAGGGGGCACCGGGGAGCTGTTTTTT. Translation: CASSEAGGTGELFF.

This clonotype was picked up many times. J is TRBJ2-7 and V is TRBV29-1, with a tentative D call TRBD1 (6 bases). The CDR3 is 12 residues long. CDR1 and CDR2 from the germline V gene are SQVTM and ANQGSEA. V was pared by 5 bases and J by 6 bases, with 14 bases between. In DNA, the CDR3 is TGCAGCGTTAGCCAGGGGCTCGGCGAGCAGTACTTC. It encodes CSVSQGLGEQYF.

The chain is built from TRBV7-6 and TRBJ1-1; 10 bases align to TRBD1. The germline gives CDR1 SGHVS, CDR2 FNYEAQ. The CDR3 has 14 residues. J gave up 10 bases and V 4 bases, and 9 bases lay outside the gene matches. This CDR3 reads CASSSPGTGEGAFF. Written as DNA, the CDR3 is TGTGCCAGCAGCTCTCCCGGGACAGGGGAAGGAGCTTTCTTT.

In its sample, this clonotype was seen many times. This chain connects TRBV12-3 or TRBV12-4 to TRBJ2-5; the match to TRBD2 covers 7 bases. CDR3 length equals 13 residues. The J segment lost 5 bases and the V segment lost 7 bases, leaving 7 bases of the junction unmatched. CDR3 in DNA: TGTGCCAGCACCCGACTAGCCAGTGAGACCCAGTACTTC. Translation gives CASTRLASETQYF.

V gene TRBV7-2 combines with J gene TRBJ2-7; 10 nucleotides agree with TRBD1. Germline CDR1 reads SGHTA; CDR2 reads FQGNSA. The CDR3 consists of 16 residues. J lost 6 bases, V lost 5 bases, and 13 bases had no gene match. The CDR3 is CASSTPRQGAISEQYF. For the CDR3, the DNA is TGTGCCAGCAGCACGCCACGACAGGGGGCGATTTCCGAGCAGTACTTC.

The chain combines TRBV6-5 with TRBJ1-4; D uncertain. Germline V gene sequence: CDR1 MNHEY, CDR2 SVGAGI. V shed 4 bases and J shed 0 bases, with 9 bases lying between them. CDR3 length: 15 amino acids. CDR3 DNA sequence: TGTGCCAGCAGTTCCCAGGCCGCAACTAATGAAAAACTGTTTTTT. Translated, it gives CASSSQAATNEKLFF.

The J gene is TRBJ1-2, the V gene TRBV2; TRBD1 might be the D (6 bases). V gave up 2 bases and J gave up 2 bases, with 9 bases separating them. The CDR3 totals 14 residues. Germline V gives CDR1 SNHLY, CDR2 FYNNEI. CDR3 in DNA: TGTGCCAGCAGTGAAACAGGGAACAACTATGGCTACACCTTC. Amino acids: CASSETGNNYGYTF.

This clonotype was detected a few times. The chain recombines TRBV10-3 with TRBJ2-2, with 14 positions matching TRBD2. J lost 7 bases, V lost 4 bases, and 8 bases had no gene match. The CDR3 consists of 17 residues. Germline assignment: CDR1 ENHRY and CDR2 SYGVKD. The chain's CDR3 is CAISGRTSGGPGGELFF. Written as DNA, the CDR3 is TGTGCCATCAGTGGGCGGACTAGCGGGGGGCCCGGCGGGGAGCTGTTTTTT.

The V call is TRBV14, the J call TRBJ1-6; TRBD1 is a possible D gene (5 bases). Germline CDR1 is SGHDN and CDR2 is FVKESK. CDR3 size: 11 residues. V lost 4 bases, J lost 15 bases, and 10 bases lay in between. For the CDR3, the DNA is TGTGCCAGCAGCCCCGGGGCTATCCTCCACTTT. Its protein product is CASSPGAILHF. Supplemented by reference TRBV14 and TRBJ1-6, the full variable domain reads EAGVTQFPSHSVIEKGQTVTLRCDPISGHDNLYWYRRVMGKEIKFLLHFVKESKQDESGMPNNRFLAERTGGTYSTLKVQPAELEDSGVYFCASSPGAILHFGNGTRLTVT.

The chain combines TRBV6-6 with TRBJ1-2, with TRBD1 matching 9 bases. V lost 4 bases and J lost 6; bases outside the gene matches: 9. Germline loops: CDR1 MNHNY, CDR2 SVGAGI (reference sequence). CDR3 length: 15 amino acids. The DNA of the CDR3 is TGTGCCAGCAGTTTCGTAGGACAGGGGAAGGATGGCTACACCTTC. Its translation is CASSFVGQGKDGYTF.

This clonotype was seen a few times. CDR3 protein: CASSIHRGGEAFF. The DNA of the CDR3 is TGTGCCAGTAGTATCCATAGGGGGGGGGAAGCTTTCTTT. This chain uses TRBV19 with TRBJ1-1, with D perhaps TRBD1 (6 bases). Germline values: CDR1 LNHDA, CDR2 SQIVND (reference sequence). The ends were cut back, 3 bases at V and 8 bases at J, with 13 bases in the middle. The CDR3 runs 13 residues.

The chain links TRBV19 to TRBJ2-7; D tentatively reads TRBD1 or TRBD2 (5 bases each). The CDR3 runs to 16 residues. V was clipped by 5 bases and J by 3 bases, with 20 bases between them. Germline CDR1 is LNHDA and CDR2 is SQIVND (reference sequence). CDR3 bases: TGTGCCAGTAGTCCGCGGGCAGGGAAGGATATCTACGAGCAGTACTTC. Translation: CASSPRAGKDIYEQYF.

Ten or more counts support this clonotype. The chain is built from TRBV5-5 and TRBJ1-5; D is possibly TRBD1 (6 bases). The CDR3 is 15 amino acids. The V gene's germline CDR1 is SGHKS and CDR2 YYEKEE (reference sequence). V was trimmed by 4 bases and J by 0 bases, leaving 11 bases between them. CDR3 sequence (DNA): TGTGCCAGCAGCCACGGAGGGGGTAGCAATCAGCCCCAGCATTTT. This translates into CASSHGGGSNQPQHF.

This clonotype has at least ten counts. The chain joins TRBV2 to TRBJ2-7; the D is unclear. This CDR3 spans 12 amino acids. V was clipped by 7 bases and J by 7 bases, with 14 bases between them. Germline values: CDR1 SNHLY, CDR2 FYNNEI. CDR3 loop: CASTTSPREQYF. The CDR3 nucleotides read TGTGCCAGCACTACCTCCCCTCGGGAGCAGTACTTC.

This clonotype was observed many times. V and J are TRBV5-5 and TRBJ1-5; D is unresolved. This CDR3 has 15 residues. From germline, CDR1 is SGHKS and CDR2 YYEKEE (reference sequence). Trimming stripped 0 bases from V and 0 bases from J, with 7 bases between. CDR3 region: CASSLGHPSNQPQHF. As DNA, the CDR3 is TGTGCCAGCAGCTTGGGCCACCCTAGCAATCAGCCCCAGCATTTT. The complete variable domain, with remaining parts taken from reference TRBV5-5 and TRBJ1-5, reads DAGVTQSPTHLIKTRGQQVTLRCSPISGHKSVSWYQQVLGQGPQFIFQYYEKEERGRGNFPDRFSARQFPNYSSELNVNALLLGDSALYLCASSLGHPSNQPQHFGDGTRLSIL.

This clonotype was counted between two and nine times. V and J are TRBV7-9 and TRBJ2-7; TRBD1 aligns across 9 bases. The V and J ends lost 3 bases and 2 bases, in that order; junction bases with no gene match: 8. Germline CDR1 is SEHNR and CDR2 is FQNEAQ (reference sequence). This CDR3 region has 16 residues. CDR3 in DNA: TGTGCCAGCAGCTTCCGCCCCGGGACAGGGACCTACGAGCAGTACTTC. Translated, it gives CASSFRPGTGTYEQYF.

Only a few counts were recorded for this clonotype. Written as DNA, the CDR3 is TGTGCCAGCAGTTCTACGGACAGCCTAGAGACCCAGTACTTC. This encodes CASSSTDSLETQYF. This chain joins TRBV12-3 or TRBV12-4 and TRBJ2-5; weak D call: TRBD1 (6 bases). V was pared by 4 bases and J by 4 bases, with 13 bases between. The CDR3 is 14 amino acids.

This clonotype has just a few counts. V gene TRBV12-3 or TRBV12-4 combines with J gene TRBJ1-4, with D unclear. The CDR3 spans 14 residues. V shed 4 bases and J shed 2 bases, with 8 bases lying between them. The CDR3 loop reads CASSSRPTNEKLFF. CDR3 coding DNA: TGTGCCAGCAGTTCTCGGCCCACTAATGAAAAACTGTTTTTT.

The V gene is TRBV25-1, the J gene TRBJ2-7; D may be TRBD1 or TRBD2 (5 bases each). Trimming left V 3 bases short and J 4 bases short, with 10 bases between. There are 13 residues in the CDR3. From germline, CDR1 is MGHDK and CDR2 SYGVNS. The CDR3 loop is CASSEGTGYEQYF. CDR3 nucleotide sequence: TGTGCCAGCAGTGAGGGGACGGGGTACGAGCAGTACTTC.